This is a list of T cell receptor beta chains from one sample in a study of cytomegalovirus exposure and HLA in healthy donors. Produced via immunoSEQ multiplex PCR; TCRdb's table is partial and in-frame only. This table holds about 160,000 clones, roughly 80% found once. The sequenced sample consisted of PBMCs. The origin of the receptors is a man between 40 and 49 years old in good health and CMV-seronegative. CDR3s include the opening cysteine and the closing phenylalanine or tryptophan. Fields, in order: D gene, V gene, clone size, J gene, CDR3 protein, CDR3 DNA. The D gene is left open where the match is weak. Some rows have no size entry. The others give once, few or many, or a class for an expanded clone.

D: TRBD1
V: TRBV5-4
size: -
J: TRBJ2-7
CDR3: CASRAGTGGTYEQYF
DNA: TGTGCCAGCAGGGCCGGGACAGGGGGAACCTACGAGCAGTACTTC

D: TRBD1
V: TRBV5-1
size: -
J: TRBJ2-7
CDR3: CASSFRDRSGEQYF
DNA: TGCGCCAGCAGCTTCCGGGACAGGTCCGGCGAGCAGTACTTC

D: -
V: TRBV7-8
size: -
J: TRBJ2-7
CDR3: CASSSGQVLGEQYF
DNA: TGTGCCAGCAGCTCCGGACAAGTGCTGGGCGAGCAGTACTTC

D: -
V: TRBV27
size: -
J: TRBJ1-5
CDR3: CASSFLGAQQPQHF
DNA: TGTGCCAGCAGTTTTCTGGGGGCCCAACAGCCCCAGCATTTT

D: TRBD1
V: TRBV7-9
size: -
J: TRBJ1-4
CDR3: CASIGTGGNEKLFF
DNA: TGTGCCAGCATAGGGACAGGAGGAAATGAAAAACTGTTTTTT

D: TRBD1
V: TRBV5-1
size: -
J: TRBJ1-5
CDR3: CASSLSGGSNQPQHF
DNA: TGCGCCAGCAGCTTGTCAGGGGGTAGCAATCAGCCCCAGCATTTT

D: -
V: TRBV29-1
size: -
J: TRBJ1-4
CDR3: CSGRQATNEKLFF
DNA: TGCAGCGGCAGACAGGCAACTAATGAAAAACTGTTTTTT

D: TRBD1
V: TRBV7-8
size: -
J: TRBJ1-2
CDR3: CASSLAGTGAYGYTF
DNA: TGTGCCAGCAGCTTGGCCGGGACAGGGGCCTATGGCTACACCTTC

D: TRBD1
V: TRBV4-3
size: once
J: TRBJ2-2
CDR3: CASSQDRQGVNTGELFF
DNA: TGCGCCAGCAGCCAAGATAGGCAGGGGGTGAACACCGGGGAGCTGTTTTTT

D: -
V: TRBV6-5
size: few
J: TRBJ1-1
CDR3: CASSYFSDSLNTEAFF
DNA: TGTGCCAGCAGTTACTTCTCGGACAGCTTGAACACTGAAGCTTTCTTT

D: -
V: TRBV6-5
size: -
J: TRBJ1-5
CDR3: CASSYSDGNQPQHF
DNA: TGTGCCAGCAGTTACTCAGACGGGAATCAGCCCCAGCATTTT

D: -
V: TRBV7-9
size: -
J: TRBJ1-1
CDR3: CASSSVAPEAFF
DNA: TGTGCCAGCAGCTCCGTGGCCCCTGAAGCTTTCTTT

D: -
V: TRBV7-3
size: -
J: TRBJ2-3
CDR3: CASSSTGLGTDTQYF
DNA: TGTGCCAGCAGCTCGACAGGACTCGGCACAGATACGCAGTATTTT

D: -
V: TRBV19
size: -
J: TRBJ1-5
CDR3: CASSMQGWQPQHF
DNA: TGTGCCAGTAGTATGCAGGGATGGCAGCCCCAGCATTTT

D: TRBD1
V: TRBV11-3
size: -
J: TRBJ1-2
CDR3: CASSPPGQRVNGYTF
DNA: TGTGCCAGCAGCCCCCCGGGACAGAGGGTTAATGGCTACACCTTC

D: TRBD2
V: TRBV7-3
size: -
J: TRBJ2-3
CDR3: CASSFGLAGFTDTQYF
DNA: TGTGCCAGCAGCTTTGGACTAGCGGGGTTCACAGATACGCAGTATTTT

D: -
V: TRBV10-3
size: -
J: TRBJ2-7
CDR3: CAISESSVYYEQYF
DNA: TGTGCCATCAGTGAGTCGTCAGTATACTACGAGCAGTACTTC